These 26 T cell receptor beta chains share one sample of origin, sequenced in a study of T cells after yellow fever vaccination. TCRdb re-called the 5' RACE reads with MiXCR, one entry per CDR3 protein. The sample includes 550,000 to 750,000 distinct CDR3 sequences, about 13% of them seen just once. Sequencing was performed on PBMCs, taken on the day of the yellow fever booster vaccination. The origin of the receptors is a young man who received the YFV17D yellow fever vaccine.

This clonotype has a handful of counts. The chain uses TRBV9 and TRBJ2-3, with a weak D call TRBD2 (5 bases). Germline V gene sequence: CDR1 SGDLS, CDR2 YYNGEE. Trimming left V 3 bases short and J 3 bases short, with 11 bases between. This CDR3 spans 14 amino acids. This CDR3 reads CASSGGDATDTQYF. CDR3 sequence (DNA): TGTGCCAGCAGCGGGGGAGACGCGACAGATACGCAGTATTTT.

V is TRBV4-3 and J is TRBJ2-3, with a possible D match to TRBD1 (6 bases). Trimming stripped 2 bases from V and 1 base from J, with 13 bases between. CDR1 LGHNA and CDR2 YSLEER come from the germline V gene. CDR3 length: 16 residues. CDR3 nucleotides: TGCGCCAGCAGCCAAAATCGGGACACCCGCACAGATACGCAGTATTTT. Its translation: CASSQNRDTRTDTQYF.

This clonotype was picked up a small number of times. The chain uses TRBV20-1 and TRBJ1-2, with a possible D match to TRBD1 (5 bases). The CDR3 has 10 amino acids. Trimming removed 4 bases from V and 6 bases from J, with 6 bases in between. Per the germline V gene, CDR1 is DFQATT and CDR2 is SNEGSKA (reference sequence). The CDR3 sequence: CSATRDGYTF. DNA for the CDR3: TGCAGTGCTACCAGGGATGGCTACACCTTC.

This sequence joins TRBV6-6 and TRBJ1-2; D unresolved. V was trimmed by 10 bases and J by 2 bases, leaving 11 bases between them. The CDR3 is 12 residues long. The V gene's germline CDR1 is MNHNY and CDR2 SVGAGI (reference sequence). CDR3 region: CATRGSNYGYTF. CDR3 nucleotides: TGTGCCACGCGGGGTTCAAACTATGGCTACACCTTC.

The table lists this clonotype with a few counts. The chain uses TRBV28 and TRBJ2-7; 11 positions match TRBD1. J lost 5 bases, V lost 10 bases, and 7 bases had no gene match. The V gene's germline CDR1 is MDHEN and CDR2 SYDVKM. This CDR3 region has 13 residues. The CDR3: CATLGQGGHEQYF. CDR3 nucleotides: TGTGCCACCCTGGGACAGGGGGGGCACGAGCAGTACTTC.

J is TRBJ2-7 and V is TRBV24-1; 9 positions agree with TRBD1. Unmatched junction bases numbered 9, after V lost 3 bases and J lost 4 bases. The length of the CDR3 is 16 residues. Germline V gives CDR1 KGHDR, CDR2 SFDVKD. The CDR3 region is CATSDPSGTGQYEQYF. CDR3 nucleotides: TGTGCCACCAGTGATCCTTCTGGGACAGGGCAGTACGAGCAGTACTTC.

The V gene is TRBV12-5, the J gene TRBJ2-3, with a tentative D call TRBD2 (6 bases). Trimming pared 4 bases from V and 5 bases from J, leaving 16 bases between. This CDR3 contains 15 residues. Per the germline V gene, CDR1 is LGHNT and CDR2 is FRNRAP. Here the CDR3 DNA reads TGTGCTAGTGGTTCCGGGACTGTGATGATAGATACGCAGTATTTT. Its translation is CASGSGTVMIDTQYF.

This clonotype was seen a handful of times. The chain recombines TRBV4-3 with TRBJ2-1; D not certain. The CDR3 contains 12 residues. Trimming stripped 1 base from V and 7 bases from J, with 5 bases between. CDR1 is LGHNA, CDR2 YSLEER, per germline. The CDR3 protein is CASSQAGNEQFF. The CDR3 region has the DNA TGCGCCAGCAGCCAAGCTGGGAATGAGCAGTTCTTC.

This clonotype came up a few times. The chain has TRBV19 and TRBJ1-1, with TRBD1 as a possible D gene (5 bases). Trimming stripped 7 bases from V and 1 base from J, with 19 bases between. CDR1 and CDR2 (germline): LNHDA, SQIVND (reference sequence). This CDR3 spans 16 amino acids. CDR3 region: CASTNPGQGWNTEAFF. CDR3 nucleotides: TGTGCCAGTACCAATCCGGGCCAGGGCTGGAACACTGAAGCTTTCTTT.

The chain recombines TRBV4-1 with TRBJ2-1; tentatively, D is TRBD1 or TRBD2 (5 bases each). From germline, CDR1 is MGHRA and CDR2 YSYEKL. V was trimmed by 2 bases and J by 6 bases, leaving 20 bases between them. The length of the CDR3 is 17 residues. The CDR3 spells CASSQNFQGPSANEQFF. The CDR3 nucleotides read TGCGCCAGCAGCCAAAACTTCCAGGGACCGTCAGCCAATGAGCAGTTCTTC.

CDR3 protein: CAISADTRQSKNIQYF. In nucleotides, the CDR3 is TGTGCCATCAGTGCGGATACCCGACAGTCCAAAAACATTCAGTACTTC. The chain combines TRBV10-3 with TRBJ2-4; perhaps TRBD1 as D (5 bases). The CDR3 has 16 residues. With 4 bases removed from V and 2 bases from J, the gap between germline ends came to 15 bases. CDR1 is ENHRY and CDR2 is SYGVKD in the germline V gene.

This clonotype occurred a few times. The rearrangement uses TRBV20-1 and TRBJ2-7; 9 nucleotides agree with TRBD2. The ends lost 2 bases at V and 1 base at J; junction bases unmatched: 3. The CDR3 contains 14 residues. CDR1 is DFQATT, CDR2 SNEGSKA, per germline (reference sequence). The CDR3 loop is CSARLTSGSYEQYF. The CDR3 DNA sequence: TGCAGTGCTAGATTGACTAGCGGTTCCTACGAGCAGTACTTC.

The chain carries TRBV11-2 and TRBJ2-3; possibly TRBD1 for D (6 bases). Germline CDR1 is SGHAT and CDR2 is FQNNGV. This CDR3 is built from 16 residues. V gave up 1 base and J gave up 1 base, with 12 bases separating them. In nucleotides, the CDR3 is TGTGCCAGCAGCTTAGGTCTGGACAGAGGCACAGATACGCAGTATTTT. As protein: CASSLGLDRGTDTQYF.

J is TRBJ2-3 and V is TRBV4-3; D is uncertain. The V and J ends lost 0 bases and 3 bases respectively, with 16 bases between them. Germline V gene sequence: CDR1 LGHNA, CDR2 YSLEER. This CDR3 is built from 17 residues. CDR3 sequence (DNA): TGCGCCAGCAGCCAAGACCCGCCCTCCTTGGGTACAGATACGCAGTATTTT. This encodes CASSQDPPSLGTDTQYF.

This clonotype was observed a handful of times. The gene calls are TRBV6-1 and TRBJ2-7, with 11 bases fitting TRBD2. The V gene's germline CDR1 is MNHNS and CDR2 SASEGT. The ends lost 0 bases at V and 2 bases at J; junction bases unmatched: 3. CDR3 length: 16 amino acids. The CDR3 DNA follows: TGTGCCAGCAGTGAAGCTCTAGCGGGAGGCGCCTACGAGCAGTACTTC. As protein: CASSEALAGGAYEQYF.

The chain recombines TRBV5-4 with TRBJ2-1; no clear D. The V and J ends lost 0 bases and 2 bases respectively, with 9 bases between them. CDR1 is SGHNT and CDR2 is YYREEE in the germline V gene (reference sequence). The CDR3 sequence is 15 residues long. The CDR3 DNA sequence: TGTGCCAGCAGCTTGGGGTATAGTCCCTACAATGAGCAGTTCTTC. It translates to CASSLGYSPYNEQFF.

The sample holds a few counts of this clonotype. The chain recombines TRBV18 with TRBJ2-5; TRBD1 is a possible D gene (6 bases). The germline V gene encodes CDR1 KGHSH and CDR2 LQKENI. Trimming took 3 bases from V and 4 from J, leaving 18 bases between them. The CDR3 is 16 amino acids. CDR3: CASSPLPLTGLETQYF. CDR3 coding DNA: TGTGCCAGCTCACCTCTGCCTCTGACAGGCTTAGAGACCCAGTACTTC.

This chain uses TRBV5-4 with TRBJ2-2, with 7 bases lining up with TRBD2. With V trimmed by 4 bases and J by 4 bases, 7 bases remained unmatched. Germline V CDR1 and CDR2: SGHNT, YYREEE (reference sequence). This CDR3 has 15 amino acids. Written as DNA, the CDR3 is TGTGCCAGCAGCCTCTCGCGGGAGCCCACCGGGGAGCTGTTTTTT. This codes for CASSLSREPTGELFF. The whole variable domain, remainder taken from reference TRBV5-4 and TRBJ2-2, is ETGVTQSPTHLIKTRGQQVTLRCSSQSGHNTVSWYQQALGQGPQFIFQYYREEENGRGNFPPRFSGLQFPNYSSELNVNALELDDSALYLCASSLSREPTGELFFGEGSRLTVL.

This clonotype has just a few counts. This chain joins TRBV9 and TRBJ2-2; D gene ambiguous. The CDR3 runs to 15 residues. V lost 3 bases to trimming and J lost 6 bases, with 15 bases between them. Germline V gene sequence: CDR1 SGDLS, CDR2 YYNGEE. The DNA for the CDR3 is TGTGCCAGCAGCGGCATGGTGGGCGCAGCCGGGGAGCTGTTTTTT. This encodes CASSGMVGAAGELFF.

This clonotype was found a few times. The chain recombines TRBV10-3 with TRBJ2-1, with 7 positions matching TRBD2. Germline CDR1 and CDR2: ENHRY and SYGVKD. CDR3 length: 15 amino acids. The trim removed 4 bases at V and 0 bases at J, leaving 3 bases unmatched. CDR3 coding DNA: TGTGCCATCAGTGCTAGGGACTACTCCTACAATGAGCAGTTCTTC. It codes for CAISARDYSYNEQFF.

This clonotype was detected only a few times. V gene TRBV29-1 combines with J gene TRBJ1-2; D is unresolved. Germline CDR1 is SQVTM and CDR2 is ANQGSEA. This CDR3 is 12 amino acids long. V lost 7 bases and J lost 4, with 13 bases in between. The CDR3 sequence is CSAASSAYGYTF. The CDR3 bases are TGCAGCGCCGCTAGCTCGGCCTATGGCTACACCTTC.

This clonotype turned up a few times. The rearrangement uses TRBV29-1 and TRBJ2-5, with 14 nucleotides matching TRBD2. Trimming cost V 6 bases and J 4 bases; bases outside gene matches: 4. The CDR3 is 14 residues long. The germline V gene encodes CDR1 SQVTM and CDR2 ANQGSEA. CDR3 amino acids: CSVGTSGGAETQYF. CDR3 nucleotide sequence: TGCAGCGTCGGGACTAGCGGGGGTGCAGAGACCCAGTACTTC.

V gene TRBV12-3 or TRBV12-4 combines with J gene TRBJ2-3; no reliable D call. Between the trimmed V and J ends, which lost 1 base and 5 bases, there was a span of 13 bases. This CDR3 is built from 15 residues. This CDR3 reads CASSLVHLQGDTQYF. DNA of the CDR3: TGTGCCAGCAGTTTAGTCCACCTACAAGGAGATACGCAGTATTTT.

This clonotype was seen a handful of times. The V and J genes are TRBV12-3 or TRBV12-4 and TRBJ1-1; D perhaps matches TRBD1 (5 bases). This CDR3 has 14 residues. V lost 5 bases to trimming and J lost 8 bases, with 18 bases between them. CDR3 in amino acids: CASSPLEGFKEAFF. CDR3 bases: TGTGCCAGCAGTCCCCTCGAGGGGTTTAAGGAAGCTTTCTTT.

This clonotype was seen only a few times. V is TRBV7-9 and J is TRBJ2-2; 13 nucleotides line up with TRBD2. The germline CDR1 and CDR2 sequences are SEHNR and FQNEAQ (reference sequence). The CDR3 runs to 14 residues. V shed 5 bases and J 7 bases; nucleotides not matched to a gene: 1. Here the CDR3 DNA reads TGTGCCAGCAGCCGGACTAGCGGGGGCGGGGAGCTGTTTTTT. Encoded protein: CASSRTSGGGELFF.

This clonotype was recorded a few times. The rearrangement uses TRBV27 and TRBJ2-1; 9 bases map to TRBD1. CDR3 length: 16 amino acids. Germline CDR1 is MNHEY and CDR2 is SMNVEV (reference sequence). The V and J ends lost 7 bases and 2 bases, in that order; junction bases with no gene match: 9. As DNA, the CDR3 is TGTGCCAGCAACTCCCCAGGACAGGGGCCCTACAATGAGCAGTTCTTC. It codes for CASNSPGQGPYNEQFF.